This T cell receptor beta chain derives from a study of blood T cell repertoires in COVID-19 (dated by TCRdb to 2018 to 2021). Turning to the overall study: Samples covering the acute and convalescent phases of COVID-19 were provided by collaborators in the United States, Italy and Spain. The material from the prospective study consisted of cDNA or gDNA derived from T cells, B-cell-depleted T cells, or PBMCs. A freely available public database, intended as a resource for researchers studying the immune response to SARS-CoV-2, is where the repertoires were released. Sample metadata almost always included a de-identified subject ID, COVID-19 status, age in years and sex. The samples were drawn from the first 160 participants of the ongoing ImmuneRACE study and from roughly 1,300 subjects provided by 6 global collaborators. Deeply sampled blood TCRbeta repertoires from subjects exposed to, actively infected with, or recovered from COVID-19 were included in the dataset. HLA class I and class II types, where available, came from metadata supplied by the sample provider rather than from assay-based typing. Results the study describes overall, beyond this receptor: How much clinical and demographic metadata was included differed by source and by participant, and the metadata was provided uncurated.

A note on this clone: Its antigen is still unknown. Base qualities are not at hand, and no much larger clone is one base apart.

One collaborating source in Seattle enrolled patients during active infection and followed them longitudinally through the course of disease. Each collaborating institution followed its own protocols to collect whole blood in K2EDTA tubes. For TCRbeta analysis, collaborator samples were shipped as frozen whole blood, as isolated PBMCs, or as DNA extracted from either sample type. TCRbeta CDR3 regions were amplified from genomic DNA by means of the immunoSEQ Assay, a bias-controlled multiplex PCR. The source study handled its data this way. Nucleated cell counts per sample were estimated from amplification of reference gene primers within the assay. To quantify the absolute abundance of each unique TCRbeta CDR3 rearrangement, sequence reads were collapsed and filtered. For each sample, productive Simpson clonality was calculated as the square root of Simpson's diversity index across productive rearrangements. TCRdb provides this immuneACCESS table in a form limited to in-frame rearrangements. Some clones are lacking; in checked studies, under half of them reflect an unresolved V gene, and why the rest are absent is not known. The V and J calls and clone size are taken from that table; D and trimming were inferred from the DNA. This sample has some 500,000 clones in its table, and roughly 89% of those were observed once. The biggest ten clones account for roughly 8% of the sample.

Sequences SGHRS (CDR1) and YFSETQ (CDR2) are obtained from the germline V gene. Germline trimming amounts to 5 bases on V and 1 base on J, with 2 as the count of junction bases outside the gene matches. From the cysteine up to the phenylalanine, the CDR3 has a length of 13 residues. Left in the record is the CDR3 DNA by itself, 39 bases read in frame from the first base. The rearrangement joined TRBV5-1 to TRBJ1-1, with 7 junctional bases fitting TRBD1. The sequenced sample was peripheral blood. This TCR derives from a woman aged 45-65 years with COVID-19, enrolled during active disease. The CDR3: CASRGQQNTEAFF. The sequence in DNA is TGCGCCAGCAGGGGACAGCAGAACACTGAAGCTTTCTTT.